The 9 T cell receptor beta chains below come from one sample, sequenced in a study of cytomegalovirus exposure and HLA in healthy donors. Profiling relied on immunoSEQ multiplex PCR, and the TCRdb table lists in-frame clones only, not all of them. The data show 250,000 to 300,000 clones, with about 90% seen just once and roughly 0.38% held by the top ten. Sequencing used PBMCs. All receptors derive from a woman aged 18 to 35 in good health and CMV-seronegative.

V and J are TRBV4-2 and TRBJ2-1, with unresolved D. This CDR3 region has 13 residues. V lost 0 bases, J lost 6 bases, and 6 bases lay in between. Looked up from germline, CDR1 is LGHNA and CDR2 is YNFKEQ. The CDR3 loop is CASSQDLTNEQFF. CDR3 sequence (DNA): TGTGCCAGCAGCCAAGATCTAACCAATGAGCAGTTCTTC.

The gene calls are TRBV9 and TRBJ1-4; D ambiguous. Germline CDR1 SGDLS, CDR2 YYNGEE. V gave up 0 bases and J gave up 7 bases, with 7 bases separating them. The CDR3 extends over 13 amino acids. CDR3 bases: TGTGCCAGCAGCGTAGGCAGGTCTGAAAAACTGTTTTTT. This gives the protein CASSVGRSEKLFF.

The V gene is TRBV6-5, the J gene TRBJ2-1, with D perhaps matching TRBD2 (7 bases). CDR3 length: 15 residues. Germline CDR1 and CDR2: MNHEY and SVGAGI. Trimming took off 0 bases at V and 8 bases at J, with 14 bases between the two ends. This chain's CDR3 is CASSYSRGGGYEQFF. The CDR3, as DNA: TGTGCCAGCAGTTACTCGAGGGGGGGCGGCTATGAGCAGTTCTTC.

The chain's CDR3 is CASSVTGSGANVLTF. Here the CDR3 DNA reads TGTGCCAGCAGTGTGACAGGGTCTGGGGCCAACGTCCTGACTTTC. V is TRBV2 and J is TRBJ2-6, with 7 bases fitting TRBD1. In germline, CDR1 is SNHLY, CDR2 FYNNEI. This CDR3 has 15 amino acids. V lost 4 bases and J lost 1; bases outside the gene matches: 1.

The chain employs TRBV10-3 and TRBJ1-6, with D possibly being TRBD1 (6 bases). Trimming took 10 bases from V and 5 from J, leaving 12 bases between them. The CDR3 runs 13 residues. Looked up from germline, CDR1 is ENHRY and CDR2 is SYGVKD. CDR3 protein: CASRDTNNSPLHF. Written as DNA, the CDR3 is TGTGCCAGCCGGGACACAAATAATTCACCCCTCCACTTT.

V is TRBV18 and J is TRBJ2-7; 7 positions agree with TRBD1. This CDR3 has 15 amino acids. Trimming took 5 bases from V and 4 from J; bases not matched to a gene: 11. Germline CDR1 reads KGHSH; CDR2 reads LQKENI. CDR3 sequence (DNA): TGTGCCAGCTCATCCCTTAGGGACAGAGCATACGAGCAGTACTTC. It specifies CASSSLRDRAYEQYF. Variable domain in full (rest from reference TRBV18 and TRBJ2-7): NAGVMQNPRHLVRRRGQEARLRCSPMKGHSHVYWYRQLPEEGLKFMVYLQKENIIDESGMPKERFSAEFPKEGPSILRIQQVVRGDSAAYFCASSSLRDRAYEQYFGPGTRLTVT.

The chain carries TRBV5-8 and TRBJ2-7, with a tentative D call TRBD2 (5 bases). This CDR3 has 14 amino acids. Germline-derived CDR1 and CDR2 are SGHTS and YDEGEE. Trimming stripped 3 bases from V and 2 bases from J, with 12 bases between. The DNA of the CDR3 is TGTGCCAGCAGCTCGCCAGCGGTAACCTACGAGCAGTACTTC. As protein: CASSSPAVTYEQYF.

The chain links TRBV4-3 to TRBJ1-5, with TRBD1 as a possible D gene (5 bases). The germline gives CDR1 LGHNA, CDR2 YSLEER. Trimming left V 0 bases short and J 3 bases short, with 15 bases between. This CDR3 spans 17 amino acids. The DNA of the CDR3 is TGCGCCAGCAGCCAAGATGGTTCGGGGGTATTCAATCAGCCCCAGCATTTT. It translates to CASSQDGSGVFNQPQHF.

This clone has just a few counts. This chain uses TRBV5-4 with TRBJ1-4; 9 bases map to TRBD1. The V gene end was trimmed by 4 bases and the J gene end by 6 bases; junction bases not matched to a gene: 1. The V gene's germline CDR1 is SGHNT and CDR2 YYREEE (reference sequence). This CDR3 has 13 amino acids. The CDR3 DNA is TGTGCCAGCAGCCGGGACAGGGATGAAAAACTGTTTTTT. This gives the protein CASSRDRDEKLFF.